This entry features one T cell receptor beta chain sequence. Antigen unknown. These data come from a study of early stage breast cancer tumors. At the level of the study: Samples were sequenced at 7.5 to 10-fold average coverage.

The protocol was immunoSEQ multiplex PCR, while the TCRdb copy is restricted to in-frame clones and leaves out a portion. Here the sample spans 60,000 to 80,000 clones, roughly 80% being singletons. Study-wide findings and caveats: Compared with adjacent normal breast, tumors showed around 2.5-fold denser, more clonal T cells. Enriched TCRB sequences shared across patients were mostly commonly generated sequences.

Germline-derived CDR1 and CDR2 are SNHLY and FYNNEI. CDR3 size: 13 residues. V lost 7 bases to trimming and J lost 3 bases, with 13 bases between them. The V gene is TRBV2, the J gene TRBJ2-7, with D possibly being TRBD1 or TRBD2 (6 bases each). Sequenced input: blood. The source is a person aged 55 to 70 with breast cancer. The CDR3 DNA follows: TGTGCCAGCAATATGGGGGGCGGCTACGAGCAGTACTTC. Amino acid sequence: CASNMGGGYEQYF.